The 2 T cell receptor beta chains presented below share a single source sample, sequenced in a study of spatial heterogeneity in lung cancer. From the 5' RACE reads, TCRdb called clonotypes with MiXCR, one entry per CDR3 protein. This sample has roughly 75,000 distinct CDR3 sequences; 13% occur once, and the top ten carry roughly 7%. The time point is: sample taken at primary tumor resection. Sequencing of whole RNA from tumor, nontumor lung or frozen PBMC involved no sorting. The sample consisted of PBMCs, taken at surgery. These receptors were obtained from a male donor with early-stage non-small cell lung cancer.

There are many counts of this clonotype. This chain uses TRBV28 with TRBJ2-5; D is undetermined. The CDR3 covers 14 residues. V was pared by 8 bases and J by 0 bases, with 13 bases between. The V gene's germline CDR1 is MDHEN and CDR2 SYDVKM. The CDR3 region is CASAIVRDQETQYF. CDR3 coding DNA: TGTGCCAGCGCCATAGTAAGGGACCAAGAGACCCAGTACTTC.

The V and J genes are TRBV30 and TRBJ2-5; possible D gene TRBD2, 5 bases. The ends were cut back, 3 bases at V and 1 base at J, with 12 bases in the middle. The CDR3 length is 14 residues. The germline gives CDR1 GTSNPN, CDR2 SVGIG (reference sequence). The CDR3 here is CAWRPGGFQETQYF. DNA of the CDR3: TGTGCCTGGAGGCCCGGAGGTTTCCAAGAGACCCAGTACTTC.